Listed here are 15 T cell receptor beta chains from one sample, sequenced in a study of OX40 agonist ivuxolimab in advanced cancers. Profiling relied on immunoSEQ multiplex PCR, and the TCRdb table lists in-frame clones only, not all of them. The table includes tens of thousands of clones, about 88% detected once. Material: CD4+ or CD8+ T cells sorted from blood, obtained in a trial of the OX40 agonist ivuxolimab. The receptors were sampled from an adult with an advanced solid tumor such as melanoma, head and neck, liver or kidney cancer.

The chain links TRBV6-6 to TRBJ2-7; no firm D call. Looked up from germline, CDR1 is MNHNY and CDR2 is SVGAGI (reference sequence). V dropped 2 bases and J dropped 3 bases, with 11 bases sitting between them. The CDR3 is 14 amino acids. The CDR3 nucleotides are TGTGCCAGCAGTTACCCGCCTGAGAGCTACGAGCAGTACTTC. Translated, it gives CASSYPPESYEQYF.

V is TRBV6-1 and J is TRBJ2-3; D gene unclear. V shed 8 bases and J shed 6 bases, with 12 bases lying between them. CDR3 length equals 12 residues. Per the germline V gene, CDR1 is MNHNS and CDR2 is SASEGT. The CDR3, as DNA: TGTGCCAGCCTCTTATCACCGGATACGCAGTATTTT. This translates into CASLLSPDTQYF.

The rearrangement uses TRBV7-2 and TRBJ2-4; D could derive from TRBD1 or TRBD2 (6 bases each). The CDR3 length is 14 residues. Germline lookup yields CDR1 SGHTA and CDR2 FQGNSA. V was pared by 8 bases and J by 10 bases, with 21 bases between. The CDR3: CASSEGGAPGIQYF. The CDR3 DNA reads TGTGCCAGCTCCGAGGGGGGAGCGCCAGGGATTCAGTACTTC.

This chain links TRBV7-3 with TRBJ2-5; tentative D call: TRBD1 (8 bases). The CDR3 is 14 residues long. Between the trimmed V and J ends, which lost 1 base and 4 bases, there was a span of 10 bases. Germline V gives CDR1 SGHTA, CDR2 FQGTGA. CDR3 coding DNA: TGTGCCAGCAGCTTAAACAGGGGGGGAGAGACCCAGTACTTC. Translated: CASSLNRGGETQYF.

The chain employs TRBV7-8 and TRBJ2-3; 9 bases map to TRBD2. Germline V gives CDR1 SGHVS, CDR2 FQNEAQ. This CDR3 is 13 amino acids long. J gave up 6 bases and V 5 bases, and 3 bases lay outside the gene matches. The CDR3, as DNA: TGTGCCAGCAGCATCGGACTAGCGGATACGCAGTATTTT. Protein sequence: CASSIGLADTQYF. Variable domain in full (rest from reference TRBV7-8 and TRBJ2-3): GAGVSQSPRYKVAKRGQDVALRCDPISGHVSLFWYQQALGQGPEFLTYFQNEAQLDKSGLPSDRFFAERPEGSVSTLKIQRTQQEDSAVYLCASSIGLADTQYFGPGTRLTVL.

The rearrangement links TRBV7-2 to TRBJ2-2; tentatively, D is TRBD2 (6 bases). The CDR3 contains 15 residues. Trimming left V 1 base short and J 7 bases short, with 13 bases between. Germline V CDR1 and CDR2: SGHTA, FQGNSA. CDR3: CASSLDTGAGGELFF. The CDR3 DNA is TGTGCCAGCAGCTTAGACACGGGAGCCGGCGGGGAGCTGTTTTTT.

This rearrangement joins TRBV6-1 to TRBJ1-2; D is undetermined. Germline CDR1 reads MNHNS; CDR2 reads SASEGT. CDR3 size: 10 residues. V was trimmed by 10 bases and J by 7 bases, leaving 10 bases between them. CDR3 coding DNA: TGTGCCATCGGACGGCGTGGCTACACCTTC. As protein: CAIGRRGYTF.

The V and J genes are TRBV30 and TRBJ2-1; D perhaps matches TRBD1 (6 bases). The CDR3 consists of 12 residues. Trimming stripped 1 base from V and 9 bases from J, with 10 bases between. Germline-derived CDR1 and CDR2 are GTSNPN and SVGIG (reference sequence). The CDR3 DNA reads TGTGCCTGGAGTGACCCAGGGGCTGAGCAGTTCTTC. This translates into CAWSDPGAEQFF.

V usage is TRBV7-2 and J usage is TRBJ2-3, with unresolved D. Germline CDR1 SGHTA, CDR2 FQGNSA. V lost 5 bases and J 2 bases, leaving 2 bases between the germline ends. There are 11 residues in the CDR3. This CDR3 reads CASSHTDTQYF. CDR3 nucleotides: TGTGCCAGCAGCCACACAGATACGCAGTATTTT.

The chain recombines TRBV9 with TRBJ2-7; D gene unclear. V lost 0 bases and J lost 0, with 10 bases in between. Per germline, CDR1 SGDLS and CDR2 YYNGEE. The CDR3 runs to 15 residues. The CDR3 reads CASSVVGGSSYEQYF. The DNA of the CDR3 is TGTGCCAGCAGCGTAGTGGGCGGTAGCTCCTACGAGCAGTACTTC.

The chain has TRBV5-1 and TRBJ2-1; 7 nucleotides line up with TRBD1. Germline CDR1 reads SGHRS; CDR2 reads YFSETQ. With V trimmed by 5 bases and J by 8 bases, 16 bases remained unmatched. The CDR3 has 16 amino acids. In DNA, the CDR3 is TGCGCCAGCAGGGGACAGCCCGCTAGGGGTGGCGATGAGCAGTTCTTC. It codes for CASRGQPARGGDEQFF.

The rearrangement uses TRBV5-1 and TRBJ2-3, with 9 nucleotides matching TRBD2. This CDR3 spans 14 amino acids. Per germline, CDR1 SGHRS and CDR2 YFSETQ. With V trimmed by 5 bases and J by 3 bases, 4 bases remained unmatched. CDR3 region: CASRELAGTDTQYF. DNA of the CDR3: TGCGCCAGCAGGGAGCTAGCGGGAACAGATACGCAGTATTTT.

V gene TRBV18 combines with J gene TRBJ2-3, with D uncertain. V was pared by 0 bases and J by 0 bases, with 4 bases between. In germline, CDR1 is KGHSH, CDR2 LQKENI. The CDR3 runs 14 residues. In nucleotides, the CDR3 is TGTGCCAGCTCACCACCTAGTAGCACAGATACGCAGTATTTT. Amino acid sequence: CASSPPSSTDTQYF.

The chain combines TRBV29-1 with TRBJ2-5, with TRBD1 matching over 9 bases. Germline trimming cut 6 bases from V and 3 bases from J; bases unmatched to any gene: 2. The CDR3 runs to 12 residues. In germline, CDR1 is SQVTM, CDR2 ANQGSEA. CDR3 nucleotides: TGCAGCGTGGGACAGGGAAAAGAGACCCAGTACTTC. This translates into CSVGQGKETQYF.

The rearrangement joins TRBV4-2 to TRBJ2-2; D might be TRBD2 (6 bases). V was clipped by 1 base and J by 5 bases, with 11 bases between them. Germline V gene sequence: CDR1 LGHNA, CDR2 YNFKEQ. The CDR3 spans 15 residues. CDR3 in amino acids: CASSQGAGGTGELFF. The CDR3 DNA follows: TGTGCCAGCAGCCAAGGAGCAGGAGGGACCGGGGAGCTGTTTTTT.